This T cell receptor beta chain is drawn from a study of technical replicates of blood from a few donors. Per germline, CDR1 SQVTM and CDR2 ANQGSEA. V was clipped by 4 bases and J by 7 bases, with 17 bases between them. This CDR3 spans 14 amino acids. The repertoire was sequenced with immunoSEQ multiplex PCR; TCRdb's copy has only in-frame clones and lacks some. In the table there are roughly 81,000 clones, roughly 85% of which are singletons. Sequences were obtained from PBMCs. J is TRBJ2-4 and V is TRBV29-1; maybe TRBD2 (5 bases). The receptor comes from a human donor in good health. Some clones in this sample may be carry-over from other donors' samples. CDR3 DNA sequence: TGCAGCGTTGGGGAGTGGGAAAGGGCTAACATTCAGTACTTC. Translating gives CSVGEWERANIQYF.